This T cell receptor (beta chain) was recovered during a study of identical twins. CDR3 length equals 17 residues. The trim removed 5 bases at V and 0 bases at J, leaving 6 bases unmatched. In TCRdb, the 5' RACE reads were re-called with MiXCR into one record per CDR3 protein. The sample has 570,000 or so distinct CDR3 sequences, more than 9% seen once. The same specimen was also included in a second study, on yellow fever vaccine responses in identical twins.

The rearrangement links TRBV12-3 or TRBV12-4 to TRBJ2-6; 8 bases fit TRBD1. The sequence derives from a woman under 30 in good health. Sequenced material: PBMCs. The CDR3 is CASSPGTGRSGANVLTF. Here the CDR3 DNA reads TGTGCCAGCAGTCCCGGGACAGGTCGCTCTGGGGCCAACGTCCTGACTTTC.